The clone carrying this T cell receptor beta chain was counted a single time. Its antigen is still unknown. These data belong to a study of CD4 T cells in relation to SARS-CoV-2 and coronaviruses. Study details: ViraFEST: roughly ten-day antigen culture of PBMCs, then TCR beta CDR3 sequencing. Convalescent patients had median age around 42 years, range 21 to 72.

Sorted naive or memory CD4+ cells met CEF peptides for around ten days. V shed 2 bases and J shed 8 bases, with 15 bases lying between them. The germline V gene has CDR1 MNHEY and CDR2 SVGAGI. This CDR3 comprises 14 residues. Produced via immunoSEQ multiplex PCR; TCRdb's table is partial and in-frame only. This table has 41,000 or so clones, 82% appearing once. The origin of this receptor is an adult with COVID-19. Sequenced material: naive CD4+ T cells from PBMCs, cultured in vitro. Subset given: naive CD4+ T cells isolated by negative enrichment. The rearrangement joins TRBV6-5 to TRBJ1-2, with TRBD1 as a possible D gene (6 bases). The CDR3 DNA sequence: TGTGCCAGCAGTTACGCAGGCCACGGGGGCGGCTACACCTTC. Residues: CASSYAGHGGGYTF.